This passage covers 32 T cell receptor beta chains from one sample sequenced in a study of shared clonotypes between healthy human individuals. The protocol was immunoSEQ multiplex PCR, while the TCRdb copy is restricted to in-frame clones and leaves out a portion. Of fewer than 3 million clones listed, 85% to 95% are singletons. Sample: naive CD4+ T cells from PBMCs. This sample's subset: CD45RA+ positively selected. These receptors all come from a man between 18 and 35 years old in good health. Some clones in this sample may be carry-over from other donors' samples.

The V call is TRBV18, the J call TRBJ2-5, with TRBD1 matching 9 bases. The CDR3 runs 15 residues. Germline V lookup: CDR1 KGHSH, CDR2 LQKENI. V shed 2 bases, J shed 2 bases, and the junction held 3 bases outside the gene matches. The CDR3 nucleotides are TGTGCCAGCTCACCAGGGACAGGGAAACAAGAGACCCAGTACTTC. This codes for CASSPGTGKQETQYF.

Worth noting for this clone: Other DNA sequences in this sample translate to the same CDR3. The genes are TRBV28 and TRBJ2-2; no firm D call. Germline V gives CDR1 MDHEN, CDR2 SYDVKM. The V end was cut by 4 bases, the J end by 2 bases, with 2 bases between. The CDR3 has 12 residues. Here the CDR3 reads CASSSNTGELFF. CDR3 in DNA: TGTGCCAGCAGTTCCAACACCGGGGAGCTGTTTTTT.

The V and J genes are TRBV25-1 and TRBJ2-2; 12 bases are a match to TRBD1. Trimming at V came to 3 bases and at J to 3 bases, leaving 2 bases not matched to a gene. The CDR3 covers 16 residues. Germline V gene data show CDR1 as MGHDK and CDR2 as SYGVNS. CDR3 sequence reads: CASSEGTGGYTGELFF. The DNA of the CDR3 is TGTGCCAGCAGTGAGGGGACAGGGGGCTACACCGGGGAGCTGTTTTTT.

CDR3 in amino acids: CASGPAGGTGELFF. As DNA, the CDR3 is TGTGCCAGCGGACCAGCAGGGGGCACCGGGGAGCTGTTTTTT. The genes are TRBV25-1 and TRBJ2-2; 7 bases fit TRBD1. J was trimmed by 4 bases and V by 8 bases; bases with no gene match: 7. The CDR3 covers 14 residues. CDR1 MGHDK and CDR2 SYGVNS come from the germline V gene.

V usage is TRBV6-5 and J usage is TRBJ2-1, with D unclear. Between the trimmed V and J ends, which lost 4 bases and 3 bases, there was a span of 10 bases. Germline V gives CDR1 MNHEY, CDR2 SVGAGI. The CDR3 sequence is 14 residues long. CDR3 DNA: TGTGCCAGCAGTTTTAATCCAGTCTACAATGAGCAGTTCTTC. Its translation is CASSFNPVYNEQFF.

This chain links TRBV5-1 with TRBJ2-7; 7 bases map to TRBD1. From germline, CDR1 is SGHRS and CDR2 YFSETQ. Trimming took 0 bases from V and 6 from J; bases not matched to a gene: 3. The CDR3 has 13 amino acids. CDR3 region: CASSLVRGLEQYF. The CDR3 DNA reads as TGCGCCAGCAGCTTGGTTAGGGGGCTCGAGCAGTACTTC.

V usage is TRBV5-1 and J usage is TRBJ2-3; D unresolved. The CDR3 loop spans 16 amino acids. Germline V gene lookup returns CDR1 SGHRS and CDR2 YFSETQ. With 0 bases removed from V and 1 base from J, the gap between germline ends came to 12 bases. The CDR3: CASSLDPGYGTDTQYF. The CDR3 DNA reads TGCGCCAGCAGCTTGGACCCCGGGTATGGCACAGATACGCAGTATTTT.

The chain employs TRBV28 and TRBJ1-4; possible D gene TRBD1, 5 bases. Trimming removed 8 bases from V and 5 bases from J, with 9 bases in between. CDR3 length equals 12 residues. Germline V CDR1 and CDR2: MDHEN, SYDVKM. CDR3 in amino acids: CASGGRNEKLFF. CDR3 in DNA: TGTGCCAGCGGGGGGAGGAATGAAAAACTGTTTTTT.

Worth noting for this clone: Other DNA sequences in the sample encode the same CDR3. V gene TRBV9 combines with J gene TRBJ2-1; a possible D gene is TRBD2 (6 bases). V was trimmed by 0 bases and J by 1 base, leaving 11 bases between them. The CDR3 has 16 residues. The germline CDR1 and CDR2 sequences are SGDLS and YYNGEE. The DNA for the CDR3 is TGTGCCAGCAGCGTAGTGGGGACTGGGTCCTACAATGAGCAGTTCTTC. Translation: CASSVVGTGSYNEQFF.

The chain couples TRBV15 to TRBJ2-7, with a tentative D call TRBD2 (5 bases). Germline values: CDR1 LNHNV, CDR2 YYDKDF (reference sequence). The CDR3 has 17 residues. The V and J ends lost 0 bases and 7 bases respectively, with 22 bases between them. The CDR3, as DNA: TGTGCCACCAGCAGAGAAAAGCTGACTACGCGAGTGTGGGAGCAGTACTTC. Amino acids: CATSREKLTTRVWEQYF.

CDR3 nucleotide sequence: TGTGCCAGCAGCGCTATGGTCGGGGACTCCCAAGAGACCCAGTACTTC. Amino acid sequence: CASSAMVGDSQETQYF. The chain uses TRBV9 and TRBJ2-5; maybe TRBD2 (6 bases). Trimming shortened V by 3 bases and J by 1 base, and 16 bases separated the two germline ends. CDR1 is SGDLS and CDR2 is YYNGEE in the germline V gene. The CDR3 is 16 amino acids.

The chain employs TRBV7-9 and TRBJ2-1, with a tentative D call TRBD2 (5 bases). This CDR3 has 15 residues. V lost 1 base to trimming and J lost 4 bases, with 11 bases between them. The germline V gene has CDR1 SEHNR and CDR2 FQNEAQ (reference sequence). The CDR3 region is CASSLVLEAYNEQFF. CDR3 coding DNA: TGTGCCAGCAGCTTAGTGTTGGAGGCTTACAATGAGCAGTTCTTC.

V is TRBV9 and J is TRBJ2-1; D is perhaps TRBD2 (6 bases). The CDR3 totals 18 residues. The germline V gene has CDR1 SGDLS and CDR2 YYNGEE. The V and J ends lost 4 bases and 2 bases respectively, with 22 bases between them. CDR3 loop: CASSRMEGGNPAYNEQFF. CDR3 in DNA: TGTGCCAGCAGCCGAATGGAGGGCGGGAACCCGGCCTACAATGAGCAGTTCTTC. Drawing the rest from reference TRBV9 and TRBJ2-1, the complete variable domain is DSGVTQTPKHLITATGQRVTLRCSPRSGDLSVYWYQQSLDQGLQFLIQYYNGEERAKGNILERFSAQQFPDLHSELNLSSLELGDSALYFCASSRMEGGNPAYNEQFFGPGTRLTVL.

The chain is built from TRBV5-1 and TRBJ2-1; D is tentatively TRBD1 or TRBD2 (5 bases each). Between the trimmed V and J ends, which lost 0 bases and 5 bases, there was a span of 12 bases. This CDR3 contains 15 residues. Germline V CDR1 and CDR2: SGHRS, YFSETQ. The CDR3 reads CASSLGDGTNNEQFF. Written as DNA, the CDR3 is TGCGCCAGCAGCTTGGGGGACGGAACGAACAATGAGCAGTTCTTC.

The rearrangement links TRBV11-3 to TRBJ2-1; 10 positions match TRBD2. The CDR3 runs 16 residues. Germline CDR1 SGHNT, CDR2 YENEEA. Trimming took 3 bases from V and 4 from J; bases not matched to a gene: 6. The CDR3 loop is CASSLKRTSGYNEQFF. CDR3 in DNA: TGTGCCAGCAGCTTGAAGCGGACTAGCGGATACAATGAGCAGTTCTTC.

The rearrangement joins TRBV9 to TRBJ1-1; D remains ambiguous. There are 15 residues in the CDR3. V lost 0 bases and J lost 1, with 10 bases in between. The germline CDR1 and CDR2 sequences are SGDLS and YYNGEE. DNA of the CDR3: TGTGCCAGCAGCGTAGACCCCCTTGGGAACACTGAAGCTTTCTTT. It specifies CASSVDPLGNTEAFF.

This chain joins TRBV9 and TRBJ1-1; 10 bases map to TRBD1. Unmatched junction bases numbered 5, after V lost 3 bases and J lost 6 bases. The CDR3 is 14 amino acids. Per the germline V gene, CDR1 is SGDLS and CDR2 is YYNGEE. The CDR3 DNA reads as TGTGCCAGCAGCGCCCGACAGGGGGCGGCTGAAGCTTTCTTT. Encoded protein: CASSARQGAAEAFF.

The CDR3 loop is CSVVAGGDEKLFF. The CDR3 DNA is TGCAGCGTTGTAGCGGGGGGGGATGAAAAACTGTTTTTT. The chain carries TRBV29-1 and TRBJ1-4; a possible D gene is TRBD1 (5 bases). Germline V lookup: CDR1 SQVTM, CDR2 ANQGSEA. This CDR3 contains 13 residues. The V end was cut by 4 bases, the J end by 6 bases, with 12 bases between.

Written as DNA, the CDR3 is TGCGCCAGCAGCCCGCTAGTCCAAGGCGCGAACAATGAGCAGTTCTTC. Translating gives CASSPLVQGANNEQFF. The gene calls are TRBV5-1 and TRBJ2-1; D is ambiguous. The V end was cut by 4 bases, the J end by 5 bases, with 19 bases between. The germline gives CDR1 SGHRS, CDR2 YFSETQ. This CDR3 contains 16 residues.

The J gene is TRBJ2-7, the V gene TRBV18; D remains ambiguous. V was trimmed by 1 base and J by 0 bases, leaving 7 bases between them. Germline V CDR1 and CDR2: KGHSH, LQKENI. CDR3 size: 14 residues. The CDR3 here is CASSPQVSSYEQYF. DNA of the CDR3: TGTGCCAGCTCACCACAAGTCAGCTCCTACGAGCAGTACTTC.

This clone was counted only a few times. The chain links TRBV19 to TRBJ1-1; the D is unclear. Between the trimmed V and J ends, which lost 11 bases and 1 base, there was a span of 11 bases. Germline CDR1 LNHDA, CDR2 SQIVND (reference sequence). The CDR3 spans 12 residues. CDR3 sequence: CAVQPGNTEAFF. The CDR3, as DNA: TGTGCCGTACAGCCAGGGAACACTGAAGCTTTCTTT.

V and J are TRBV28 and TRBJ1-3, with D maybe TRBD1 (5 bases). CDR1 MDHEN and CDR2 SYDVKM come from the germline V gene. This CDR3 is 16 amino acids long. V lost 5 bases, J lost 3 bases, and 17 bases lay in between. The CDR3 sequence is CASSVMGGNVGNTIYF. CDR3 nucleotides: TGTGCCAGCAGTGTAATGGGGGGAAATGTTGGAAACACCATATATTTT.

CDR3 bases: TGCAGCGTTGAGAGGGAGGGGCTCAATGAGCAGTTCTTC. Its protein is CSVEREGLNEQFF. V usage is TRBV29-1 and J usage is TRBJ2-1; 7 bases agree with TRBD2. The CDR3 extends over 13 amino acids. The ends lost 3 bases at V and 6 bases at J; junction bases unmatched: 5. Germline CDR1 is SQVTM and CDR2 is ANQGSEA.

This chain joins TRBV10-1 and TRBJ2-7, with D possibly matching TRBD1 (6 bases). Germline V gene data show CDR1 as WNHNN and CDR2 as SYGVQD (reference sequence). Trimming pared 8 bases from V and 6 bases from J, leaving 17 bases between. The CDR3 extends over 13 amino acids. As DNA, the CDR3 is TGCGCCAGCGCAGGTTCAGGGGCGGGCGAGCAGTACTTC. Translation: CASAGSGAGEQYF.

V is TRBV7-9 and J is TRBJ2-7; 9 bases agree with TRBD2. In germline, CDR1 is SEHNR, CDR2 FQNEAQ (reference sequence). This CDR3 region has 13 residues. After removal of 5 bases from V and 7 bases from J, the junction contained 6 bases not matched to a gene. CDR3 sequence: CASSRGTSGEQYF. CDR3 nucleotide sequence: TGTGCCAGCAGCCGCGGCACTAGCGGGGAGCAGTACTTC.

CDR3 DNA: TGTGCCAGCAGCGTAGCGGGGGCGCGGTCCTACAATGAGCAGTTCTTC. It yields the protein CASSVAGARSYNEQFF. The chain carries TRBV9 and TRBJ2-1; D tentatively reads TRBD1 or TRBD2 (6 bases each). The V gene lost 0 bases and the J gene lost 1 base, with 11 bases spanning the gap. Germline lookup yields CDR1 SGDLS and CDR2 YYNGEE. The CDR3 runs to 16 residues.

The chain's CDR3 is CASSQDPSGRDPSTDTQYF. For the CDR3, the DNA is TGCGCCAGCAGCCAAGATCCTAGCGGGAGGGATCCTAGCACAGATACGCAGTATTTT. This chain connects TRBV4-3 to TRBJ2-3, with 12 bases identical to TRBD2. CDR1 and CDR2 (germline): LGHNA, YSLEER. The CDR3 extends over 19 amino acids. The trim removed 0 bases at V and 0 bases at J, leaving 7 bases unmatched.

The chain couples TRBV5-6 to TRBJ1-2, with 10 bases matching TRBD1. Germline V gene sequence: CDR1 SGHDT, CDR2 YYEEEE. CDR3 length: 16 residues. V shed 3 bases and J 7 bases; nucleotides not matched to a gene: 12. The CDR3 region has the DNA TGTGCCAGCAGCTCCTTGGATAGACAGGGGGCTGGTGGCTACACCTTC. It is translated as CASSSLDRQGAGGYTF.

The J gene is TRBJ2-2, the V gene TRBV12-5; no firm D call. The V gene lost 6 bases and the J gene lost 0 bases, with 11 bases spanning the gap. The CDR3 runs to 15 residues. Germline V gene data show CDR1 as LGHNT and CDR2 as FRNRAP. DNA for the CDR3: TGTGCTAGTGGGCATTACTCGCCGAACACCGGGGAGCTGTTTTTT. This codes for CASGHYSPNTGELFF.

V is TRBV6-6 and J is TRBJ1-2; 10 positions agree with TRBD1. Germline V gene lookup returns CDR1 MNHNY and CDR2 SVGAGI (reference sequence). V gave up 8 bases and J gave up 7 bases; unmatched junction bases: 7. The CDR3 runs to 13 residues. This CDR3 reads CASWTGGRIGYTF. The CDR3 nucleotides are TGTGCCAGCTGGACAGGGGGGCGGATTGGCTACACCTTC.

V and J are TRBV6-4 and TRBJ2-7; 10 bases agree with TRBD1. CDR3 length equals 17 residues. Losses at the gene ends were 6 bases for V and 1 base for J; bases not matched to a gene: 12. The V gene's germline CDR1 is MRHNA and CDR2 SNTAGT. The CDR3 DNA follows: TGTGCCAGCAGCGTCCCGGGACAGGGGTGGGGGTCCTACGAGCAGTACTTC. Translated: CASSVPGQGWGSYEQYF.

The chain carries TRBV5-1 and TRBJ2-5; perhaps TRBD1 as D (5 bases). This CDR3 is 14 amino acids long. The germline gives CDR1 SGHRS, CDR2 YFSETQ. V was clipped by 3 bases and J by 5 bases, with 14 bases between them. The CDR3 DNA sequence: TGCGCCAGCAGCTGGGCAGGGTTGAGGGAGACCCAGTACTTC. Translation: CASSWAGLRETQYF.